This T cell receptor (beta chain) was captured by sequencing in a study of tumor-infiltrating lymphocytes in localized non-small cell lung cancer. Only in-frame clones appear in the TCRdb table, and some are missing; sequencing was by immunoSEQ multiplex PCR. The table lists 9,500 to 13,000 clones, approximately 60% of them singletons, with 11% in the top ten. This clone was found a few times. Its antigen is unidentified. The CDR3 sequence is 14 residues long. Trimming removed 4 bases from V and 5 bases from J; junction bases left unmatched: 5. Looked up from germline, CDR1 is SGHVS and CDR2 is FQNEAQ. Study results and caveats: Available tissue quantity limited TCR sequencing to a patient subset. Tumors had more T cell infiltration than uninvolved lung, per TCRbeta sequencing and CD3 counts.

The sequencing sample was made of uninvolved lung tissue not adjacent to the tumor. This chain joins TRBV7-8 and TRBJ2-5; 9 positions agree with TRBD1. This sequence was found in a human donor with non-small cell lung cancer. The CDR3 region is CASSSQGAGETQYF. The CDR3 DNA is TGTGCCAGCAGCTCACAGGGGGCGGGGGAGACCCAGTACTTC.